One sample yielded the 8 T cell receptor beta chains listed below, sequenced in a study of blood T cell repertoires in COVID-19 (dated by TCRdb to about 2020). Libraries were constructed by the immunoSEQ multiplex PCR assay. As stored in TCRdb, this immuneACCESS dataset retains in-frame rearrangements with V and J assigned. A fraction of the clones does not appear; measured against another copy, unresolved V genes explain less than half of the discrepancy, and the remainder lacks a known reason. The sample data list 200,000 to 250,000 clones, and around 87% of these were observed just once. The biggest ten clones account for less than 8.5% of the sample. Sequencing used peripheral blood. Receptor source: a woman between 65 and 79 years old with active or convalescent COVID-19.

The chain is built from TRBV11-2 and TRBJ1-1, with D possibly TRBD1 on 5 matching bases. The CDR3 contains 15 residues. Trimming left V 0 bases short and J 2 bases short, with 10 bases between. Germline V gene lookup returns CDR1 SGHAT and CDR2 FQNNGV. CDR3 sequence: CASSLEEGLNTEAFF. CDR3 DNA: TGTGCCAGCAGCTTAGAGGAGGGGCTCAACACTGAAGCTTTCTTT. The whole variable domain, remainder taken from reference TRBV11-2 and TRBJ1-1, is EAGVAQSPRYKIIEKRQSVAFWCNPISGHATLYWYQQILGQGPKLLIQFQNNGVVDDSQLPKDRFSAERLKGVDSTLKIQPAKLEDSAVYLCASSLEEGLNTEAFFGQGTRLTVV.

This clone has more than one count but fewer than ten. V and J are TRBV10-3 and TRBJ2-3, with no clear D. This CDR3 is 12 amino acids long. Trimming left V 3 bases short and J 6 bases short, with 7 bases between. Germline V gene sequence: CDR1 ENHRY, CDR2 SYGVKD. The DNA for the CDR3 is TGTGCCATCAGTGATCTCGGGGATACGCAGTATTTT. Encoded protein: CAISDLGDTQYF.

This clone was observed once. The V call is TRBV9, the J call TRBJ2-7; 7 bases agree with TRBD1. The trim removed 2 bases at V and 7 bases at J, leaving 9 bases unmatched. Germline V CDR1 and CDR2: SGDLS, YYNGEE. The CDR3 has 14 residues. In DNA form, the CDR3 reads TGTGCCAGCAGCGTCTCACAGGGGCCGGGGGAGCAGTACTTC. Its translation: CASSVSQGPGEQYF.

This chain links TRBV5-1 with TRBJ2-3, with 8 bases that match TRBD1. The V and J ends lost 8 bases and 1 base, in that order; junction bases with no gene match: 6. The germline V gene has CDR1 SGHRS and CDR2 YFSETQ. The CDR3 is made up of 14 amino acids. The CDR3 reads CASFPGQGTDTQYF. Here the CDR3 DNA reads TGCGCCAGTTTCCCGGGACAGGGCACAGATACGCAGTATTTT. Together with reference TRBV5-1 and TRBJ2-3, the CDR3 gives the full variable domain: KAGVTQTPRYLIKTRGQQVTLSCSPISGHRSVSWYQQTPGQGLQFLFEYFSETQRNKGNFPGRFSGRQFSNSRSEMNVSTLELGDSALYLCASFPGQGTDTQYFGPGTRLTVL.

The chain uses TRBV18 and TRBJ1-2; 7 nucleotides line up with TRBD1. J lost 4 bases, V lost 6 bases, and 11 bases had no gene match. The CDR3 covers 15 residues. The germline V gene has CDR1 KGHSH and CDR2 LQKENI. The CDR3 sequence is CASSRDSAVFYGYTF. The CDR3 region has the DNA TGTGCCAGCTCCCGGGACAGCGCCGTCTTCTATGGCTACACCTTC.

The V call is TRBV6-5, the J call TRBJ1-2, with TRBD1 matching 8 bases. Germline lookup yields CDR1 MNHEY and CDR2 SVGAGI. This CDR3 is built from 13 residues. The junction had 7 bases not matched to a gene; V was cut back by 6 bases and J by 7 bases. CDR3 in DNA: TGTGCCAGCAGAACGGACAGGGCCAGTGGCTACACCTTC. This translates into CASRTDRASGYTF.

In its sample, this clone was seen once. The V and J genes are TRBV7-2 and TRBJ2-1; 7 bases align to TRBD2. The germline V gene has CDR1 SGHTA and CDR2 FQGNSA. The CDR3 runs 15 residues. The V segment lost 7 bases and the J segment 10 bases; nucleotides outside the gene matches: 16. The CDR3 bases are TGTGCCAGCAAGGCTGCAGCGGGGCCCGAGGGGGAGCAGTTCTTC. Its protein is CASKAAAGPEGEQFF.

This clone was observed once. The chain has TRBV2 and TRBJ1-5, with D uncertain. Germline V gene sequence: CDR1 SNHLY, CDR2 FYNNEI. V lost 5 bases to trimming and J lost 7 bases, with 9 bases between them. CDR3 size: 12 residues. CDR3 DNA sequence: TGTGCCAGCAGTCAGGAGGGCCAGCCCCAGCATTTT. Encoded protein: CASSQEGQPQHF.